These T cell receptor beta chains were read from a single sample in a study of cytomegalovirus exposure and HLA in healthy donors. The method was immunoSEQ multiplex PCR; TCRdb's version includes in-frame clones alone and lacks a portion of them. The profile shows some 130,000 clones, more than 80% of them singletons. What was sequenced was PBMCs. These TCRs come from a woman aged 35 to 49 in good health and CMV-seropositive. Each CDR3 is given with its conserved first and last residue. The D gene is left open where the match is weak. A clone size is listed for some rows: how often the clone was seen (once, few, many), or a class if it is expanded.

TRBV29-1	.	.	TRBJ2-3	TGCAGCGTTGGGCAGGGGCGTCCAGGAGATACGCAGTATTTT	CSVGQGRPGDTQYF
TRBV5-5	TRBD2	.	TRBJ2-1	TGTGCCAGCAGCCCAAGCGTGGCTAGCGGGGGGGACAATGAGCAGTTCTTC	CASSPSVASGGDNEQFF
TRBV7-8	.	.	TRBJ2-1	TGTGCCAGCAGCTTAGTGCGGTACAATGAGCAGTTCTTC	CASSLVRYNEQFF
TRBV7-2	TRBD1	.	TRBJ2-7	TGTGCCAGCAGCTTAGGGACAGGGATCCACGAGCAGTACTTC	CASSLGTGIHEQYF
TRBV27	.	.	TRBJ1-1	TGTGCCAGCAGTTTATTGGCGGGAATGAACACTGAAGCTTTCTTT	CASSLLAGMNTEAFF
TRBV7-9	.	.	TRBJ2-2	TGTGCCAGCAGATCGACAGGGAACACCGGGGAGCTGTTTTTT	CASRSTGNTGELFF
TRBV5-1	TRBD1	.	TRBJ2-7	TGCGCCAGCAGCTTGGAAGGGGGCCTAACCCCAAACATCGGCGAGCAGTACTTC	CASSLEGGLTPNIGEQYF
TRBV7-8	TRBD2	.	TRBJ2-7	TGTGCCAGCAGCACCAATAGCGGGGGGGCTAGGGAGCAGTACTTC	CASSTNSGGAREQYF
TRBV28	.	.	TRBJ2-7	TGTGCCAGCAGTATAAACAGGGTTGCCCTGATCTTC	CASSINRVALIF
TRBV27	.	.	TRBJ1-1	TGTGCCAGCAGTCCCTGGGGCGGCAACACTGAAGCTTTCTTT	CASSPWGGNTEAFF
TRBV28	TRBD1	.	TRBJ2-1	TGTGCCAGCAGTTTCTGGACAGGAAAGGGGCACAATGAGCAGTTCTTC	CASSFWTGKGHNEQFF
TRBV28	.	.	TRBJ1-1	TGTGCCAGCAGTTTAATTAGACAGAACACTGAAGCTTTCTTT	CASSLIRQNTEAFF
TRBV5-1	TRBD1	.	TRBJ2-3	TGCGCCAGCAGCTACGGACAGGCTGACACAGATACGCAGTATTTT	CASSYGQADTDTQYF
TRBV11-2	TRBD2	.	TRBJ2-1	TGTGCCAGCAGGTTACTAAGGGGAACTAGCGGGGGGGTCTCGGCTGAGCAGTTCTTC	CASRLLRGTSGGVSAEQFF
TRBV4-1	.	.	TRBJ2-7	TGCGCCAGCAGCCAAGGGGCAGGGATTTCCTACGAGCAGTACTTC	CASSQGAGISYEQYF
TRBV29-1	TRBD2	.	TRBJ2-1	TGCAGCGTCCCCCCACTAGCGAGCAATGAGCAGTTCTTC	CSVPPLASNEQFF
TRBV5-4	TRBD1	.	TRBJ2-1	TGTGCCAGCAGCTTGGGAGGGGGCACCTACAATGAGCAGTTCTTC	CASSLGGGTYNEQFF
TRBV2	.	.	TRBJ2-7	TGTGCCAGCAGTGGGACATCTCACTACGAGCAGTACTTC	CASSGTSHYEQYF
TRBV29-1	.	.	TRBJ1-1	TGCAGCGTTGAAGATTCGGTGTACAGTTTGAACACTGAAGCTTTCTTT	CSVEDSVYSLNTEAFF
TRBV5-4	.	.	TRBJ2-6	TGTGCCAGCACCCCCGGCCGACAGTCTGGGGCCAACGTCCTGACTTTC	CASTPGRQSGANVLTF
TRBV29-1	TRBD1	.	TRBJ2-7	TGCAGCGTTGAAGATAGTACAGGGGCCCGATACGAGCAGTACTTC	CSVEDSTGARYEQYF
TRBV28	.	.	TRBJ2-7	TGTGCCAGCGGTCAGTGGACTCGCGCTCCCTACGAGCAGTACTTC	CASGQWTRAPYEQYF
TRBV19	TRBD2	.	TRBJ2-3	TGTGCCAGTAGTATTAGCTCGGGACTAGCGACAAGCACAGATACGCAGTATTTT	CASSISSGLATSTDTQYF
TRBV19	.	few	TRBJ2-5	TGTGCCAGTAGTAGCCAGGGGCAAGAGACCCAGTACTTC	CASSSQGQETQYF
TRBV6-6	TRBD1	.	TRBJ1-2	TGTGCCAGCAGTAACCGGGACAGGGGGCTTGGCTACACCTTC	CASSNRDRGLGYTF
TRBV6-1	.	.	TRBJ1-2	TGTGCCAGCAGTGATTCTGGCGGGGGGGCGCTGGCCGGCTACACCTTC	CASSDSGGGALAGYTF
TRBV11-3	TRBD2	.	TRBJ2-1	TGTGCCAGCAGCTTGGACCGACTAGCGGGATACAATGAGCAGTTCTTC	CASSLDRLAGYNEQFF
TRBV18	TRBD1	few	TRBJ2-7	TGTGCCAGCTCACCATCCGGGACAGGGGGCTTCTACGAGCAGTACTTC	CASSPSGTGGFYEQYF
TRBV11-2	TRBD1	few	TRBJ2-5	TGTGCCAGCAGCCCCCGACAGGGTGTTATTCACCAAGAGACCCAGTACTTC	CASSPRQGVIHQETQYF
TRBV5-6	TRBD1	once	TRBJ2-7	TGTGCCAGCAGGAGGACAGGGGGAGGGAGGTACGAGCAGTACTTC	CASRRTGGGRYEQYF
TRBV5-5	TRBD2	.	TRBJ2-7	TGTGCCAGCAACTACCAAACTAGCGGGAGCTACGAGCAGTACTTC	CASNYQTSGSYEQYF
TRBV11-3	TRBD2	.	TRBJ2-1	TGTGCCAGCAGCTCCCCCACTAGCGGGAGCCGCCATGAGCAGTTCTTC	CASSSPTSGSRHEQFF
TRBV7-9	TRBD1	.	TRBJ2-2	TGTGCCAGCAGCTTAATCGGACAGGAGAACACCGGGGAGCTGTTTTTT	CASSLIGQENTGELFF
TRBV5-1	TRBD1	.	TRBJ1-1	TGCGCCAGCAGTTCGGACAGGGGTTTGAGCACTGAAGCTTTCTTT	CASSSDRGLSTEAFF
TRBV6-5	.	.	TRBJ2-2	TGTGCCAGCATTCCATCGGCAGGGAACACCGGGGAGCTGTTTTTT	CASIPSAGNTGELFF
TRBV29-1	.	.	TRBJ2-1	TGCAGCGTTCACGGGACAACTAACAATGAGCAGTTCTTC	CSVHGTTNNEQFF
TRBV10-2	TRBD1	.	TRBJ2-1	TGCGCCAGCAGCGCCCCGGACAGGGTCCATGAGCAGTTCTTC	CASSAPDRVHEQFF
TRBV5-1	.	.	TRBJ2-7	TGCGCCAGCAGCTTGGCTCAGGGTATCTACGAGCAGTACTTC	CASSLAQGIYEQYF
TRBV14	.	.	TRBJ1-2	TGTGCCAGCAGCCCACGGGACTATGGCTACACCTTC	CASSPRDYGYTF
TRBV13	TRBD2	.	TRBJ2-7	TGTGCCAGCAGCTTAGTGTGGGGGGGAGTATACGAGCAGTACTTC	CASSLVWGGVYEQYF
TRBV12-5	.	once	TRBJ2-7	TGTGCTAGTGGTTTGGTACTCCCTCGACATCGCTACGAGCAGTACTTC	CASGLVLPRHRYEQYF
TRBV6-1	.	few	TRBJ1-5	TGTGCCAGCAGTGAAGCTGGAGGAAATCAGCCCCAGCATTTT	CASSEAGGNQPQHF
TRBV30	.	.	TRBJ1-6	TGTGCCTGGAGTGCGCAAACAGTTGGGAATTCACCCCTCCACTTT	CAWSAQTVGNSPLHF
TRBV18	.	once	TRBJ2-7	TGTGCCAGCTCACCAGGTACCTCCACTAACGAGCAGTACTTC	CASSPGTSTNEQYF
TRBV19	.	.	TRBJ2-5	TGTGCCAGTCAGGGGTGGGAGACCCAGTACTTC	CASQGWETQYF
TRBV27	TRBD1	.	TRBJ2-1	TGTGCCAGCAGTTGGGACAGGGCCTACAATGAGCAGTTCTTC	CASSWDRAYNEQFF
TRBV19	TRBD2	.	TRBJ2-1	TGTGCCAGTAGTACCCCGGGACTAGCGGGACTCAATGAGCAGTTCTTC	CASSTPGLAGLNEQFF
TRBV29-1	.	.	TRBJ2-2	TGCAGCGCTTCTCAGTTTTCCGGGGAGCTGTTTTTT	CSASQFSGELFF
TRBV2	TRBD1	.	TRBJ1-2	TGTGCCAGCAGTCCGACAGGGGGCGATGGCTACACCTTC	CASSPTGGDGYTF
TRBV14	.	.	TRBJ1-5	TGTGCCAGCAGCCTCGGGGGAGGCCAGCCCCAGCATTTT	CASSLGGGQPQHF
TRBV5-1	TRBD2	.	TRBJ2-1	TGCGCCAGCAGGGGGGGGGAGGGCAATGAGCAGTTCTTC	CASRGGEGNEQFF
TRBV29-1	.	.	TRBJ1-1	TGCAGCGTTGAAAGTAGATCCACTGAAGCTTTCTTT	CSVESRSTEAFF
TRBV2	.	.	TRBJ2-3	TGTGCCAGCACGTTGACTAGTGACTTGGGTGCAGATACGCAGTATTTT	CASTLTSDLGADTQYF
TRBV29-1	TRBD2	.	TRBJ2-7	TGCAGCGTTGATCTTCCGGGACTAGCGGGAGAATACGAGCAGTACTTC	CSVDLPGLAGEYEQYF
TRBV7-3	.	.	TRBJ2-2	TGTGCCAGCAGCCCGGCGTGGGCAGGAGGTGCCGGGGAGCTGTTTTTT	CASSPAWAGGAGELFF
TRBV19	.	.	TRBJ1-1	TGTGCCAGTAGTATCTCAGGATACACTGAAGCTTTCTTT	CASSISGYTEAFF
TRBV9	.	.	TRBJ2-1	TGTGCCAGCAGCCCCTCGGTGAGGGAGGATGAGCAGTTCTTC	CASSPSVREDEQFF